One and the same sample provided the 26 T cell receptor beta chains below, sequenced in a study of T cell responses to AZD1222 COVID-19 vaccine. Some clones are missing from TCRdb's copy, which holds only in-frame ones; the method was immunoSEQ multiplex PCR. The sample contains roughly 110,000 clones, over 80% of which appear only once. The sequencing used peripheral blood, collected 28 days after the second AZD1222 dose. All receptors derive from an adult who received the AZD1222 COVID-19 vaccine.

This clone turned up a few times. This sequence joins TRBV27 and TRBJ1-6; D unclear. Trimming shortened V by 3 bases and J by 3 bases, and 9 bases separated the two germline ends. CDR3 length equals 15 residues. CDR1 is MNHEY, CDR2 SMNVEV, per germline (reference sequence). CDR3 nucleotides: TGTGCCAGCAGTTTGCAGACCCTCTATAATTCACCCCTCCACTTT. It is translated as CASSLQTLYNSPLHF.

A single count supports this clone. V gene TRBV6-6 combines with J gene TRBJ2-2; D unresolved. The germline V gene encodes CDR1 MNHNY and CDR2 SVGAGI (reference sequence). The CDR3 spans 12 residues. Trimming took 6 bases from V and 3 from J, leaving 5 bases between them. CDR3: CASSTDTGELFF. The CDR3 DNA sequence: TGTGCCAGCAGCACGGACACCGGGGAGCTGTTTTTT.

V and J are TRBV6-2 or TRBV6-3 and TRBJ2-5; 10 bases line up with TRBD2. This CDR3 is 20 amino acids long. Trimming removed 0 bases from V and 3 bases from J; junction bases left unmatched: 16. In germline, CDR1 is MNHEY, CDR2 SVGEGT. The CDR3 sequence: CASSYSPSRLAGRGKETQYF. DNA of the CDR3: TGTGCCAGCAGTTACTCTCCCTCGAGACTAGCGGGTCGCGGTAAAGAGACCCAGTACTTC.

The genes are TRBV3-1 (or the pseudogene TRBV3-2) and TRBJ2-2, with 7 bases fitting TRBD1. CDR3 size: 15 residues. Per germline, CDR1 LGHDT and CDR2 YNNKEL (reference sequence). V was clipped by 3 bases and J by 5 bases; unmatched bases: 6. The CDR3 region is CASSHWDRRTGELFF. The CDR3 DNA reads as TGTGCCAGCAGCCATTGGGACAGAAGGACCGGGGAGCTGTTTTTT.

The CDR3 spells CATSKPPGTGYGYTF. The CDR3 DNA reads as TGTGCCACCAGCAAACCCCCCGGGACAGGGTATGGCTACACCTTC. J is TRBJ1-2 and V is TRBV15, with 9 bases identical to TRBD1. V gave up 4 bases and J gave up 5 bases; unmatched junction bases: 8. Germline values: CDR1 LNHNV, CDR2 YYDKDF (reference sequence). The CDR3 loop spans 15 amino acids.

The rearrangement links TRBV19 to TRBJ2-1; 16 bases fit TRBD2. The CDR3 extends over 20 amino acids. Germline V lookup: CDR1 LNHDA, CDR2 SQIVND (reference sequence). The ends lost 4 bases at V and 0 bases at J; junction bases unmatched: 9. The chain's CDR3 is CASSTPGLAGGPSSYNEQFF. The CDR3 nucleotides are TGTGCCAGTAGTACCCCGGGACTAGCGGGAGGGCCAAGCTCCTACAATGAGCAGTTCTTC.

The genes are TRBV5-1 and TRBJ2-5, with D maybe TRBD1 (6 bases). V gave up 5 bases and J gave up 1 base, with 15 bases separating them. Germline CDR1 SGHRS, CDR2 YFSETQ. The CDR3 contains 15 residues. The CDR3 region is CASRYSQGRQETQYF. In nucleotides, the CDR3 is TGCGCCAGCAGATACTCACAGGGTCGCCAAGAGACCCAGTACTTC.

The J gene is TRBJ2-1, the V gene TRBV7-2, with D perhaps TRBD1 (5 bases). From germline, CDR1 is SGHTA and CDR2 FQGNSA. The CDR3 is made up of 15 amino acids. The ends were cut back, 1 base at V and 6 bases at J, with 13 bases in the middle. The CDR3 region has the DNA TGTGCCAGCAGCTTAGATGGGGCCCCTGTCAATGAGCAGTTCTTC. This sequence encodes CASSLDGAPVNEQFF.

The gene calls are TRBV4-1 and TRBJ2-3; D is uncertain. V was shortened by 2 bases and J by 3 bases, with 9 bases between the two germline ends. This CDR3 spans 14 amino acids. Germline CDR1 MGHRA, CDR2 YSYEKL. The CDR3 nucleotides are TGCGCCAGCAGCCAACGGACGGGTACAGATACGCAGTATTTT. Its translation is CASSQRTGTDTQYF.

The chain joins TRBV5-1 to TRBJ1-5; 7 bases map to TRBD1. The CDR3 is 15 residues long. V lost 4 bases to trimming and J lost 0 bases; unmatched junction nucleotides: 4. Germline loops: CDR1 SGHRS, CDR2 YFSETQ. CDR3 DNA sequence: TGCGCCAGCAGCCCCGGGACAGATAGCAATCAGCCCCAGCATTTT. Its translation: CASSPGTDSNQPQHF.

CDR3 DNA: TGTGCCACCACCTCAGGGGTAGGGAGCAATGAGCAGTTCTTC. Translating it yields CATTSGVGSNEQFF. The chain combines TRBV6-5 with TRBJ2-1, with D maybe TRBD1 (6 bases). Per the germline V gene, CDR1 is MNHEY and CDR2 is SVGAGI. V was clipped by 10 bases and J by 6 bases, with 19 bases between them. This CDR3 region has 14 residues.

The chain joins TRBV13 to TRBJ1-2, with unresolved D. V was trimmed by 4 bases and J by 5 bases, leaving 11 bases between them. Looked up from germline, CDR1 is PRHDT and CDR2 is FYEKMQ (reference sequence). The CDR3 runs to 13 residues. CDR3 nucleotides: TGTGCCAGCAGCTCGGTCCGGGGTTATGGCTACACCTTC. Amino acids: CASSSVRGYGYTF.

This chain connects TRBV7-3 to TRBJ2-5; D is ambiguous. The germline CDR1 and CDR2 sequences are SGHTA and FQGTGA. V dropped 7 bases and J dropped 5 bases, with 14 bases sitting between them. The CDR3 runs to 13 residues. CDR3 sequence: CASTATAGETQYF. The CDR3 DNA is TGTGCCAGCACCGCGACTGCCGGGGAGACCCAGTACTTC.

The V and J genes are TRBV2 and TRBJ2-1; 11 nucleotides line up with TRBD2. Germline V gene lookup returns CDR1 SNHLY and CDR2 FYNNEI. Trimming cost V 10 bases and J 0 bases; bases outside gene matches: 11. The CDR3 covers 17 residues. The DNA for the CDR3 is TGTGCCATAGGGACTAGCGGTAAAAAGAGCTCCTACAATGAGCAGTTCTTC. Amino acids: CAIGTSGKKSSYNEQFF.

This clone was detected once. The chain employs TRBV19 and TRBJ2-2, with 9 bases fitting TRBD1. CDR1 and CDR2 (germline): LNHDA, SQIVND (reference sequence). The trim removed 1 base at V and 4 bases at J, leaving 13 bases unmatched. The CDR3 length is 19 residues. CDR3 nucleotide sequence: TGTGCCAGTAGTATAGGGGACAGGGTAAAACTTCGGGGCACCGGGGAGCTGTTTTTT. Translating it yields CASSIGDRVKLRGTGELFF.

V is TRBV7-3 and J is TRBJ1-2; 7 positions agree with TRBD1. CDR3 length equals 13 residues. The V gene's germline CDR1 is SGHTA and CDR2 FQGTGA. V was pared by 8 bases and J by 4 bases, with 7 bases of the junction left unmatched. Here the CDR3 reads CASGTGVGYGYTF. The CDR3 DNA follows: TGTGCCAGCGGCACAGGGGTGGGCTATGGCTACACCTTC.

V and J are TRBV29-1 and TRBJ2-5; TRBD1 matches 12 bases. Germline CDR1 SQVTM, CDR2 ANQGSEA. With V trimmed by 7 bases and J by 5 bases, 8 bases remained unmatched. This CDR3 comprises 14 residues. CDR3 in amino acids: CSEGTGGGYETQYF. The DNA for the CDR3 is TGCAGCGAGGGGACAGGGGGCGGGTATGAGACCCAGTACTTC.

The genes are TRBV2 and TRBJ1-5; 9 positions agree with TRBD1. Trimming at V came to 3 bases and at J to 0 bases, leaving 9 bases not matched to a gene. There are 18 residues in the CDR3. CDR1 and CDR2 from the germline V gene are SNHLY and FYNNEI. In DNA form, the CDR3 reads TGTGCCAGCAGTGATAATGGACAGGGGAGGGATAGCAATCAGCCCCAGCATTTT. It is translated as CASSDNGQGRDSNQPQHF.

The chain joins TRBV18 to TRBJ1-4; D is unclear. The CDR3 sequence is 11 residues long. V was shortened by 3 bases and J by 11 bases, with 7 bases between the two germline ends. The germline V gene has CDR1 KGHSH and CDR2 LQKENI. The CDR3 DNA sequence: TGTGCCAGCTCACCCGATAACAAACTGTTTTTT. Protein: CASSPDNKLFF. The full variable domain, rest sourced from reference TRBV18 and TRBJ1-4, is NAGVMQNPRHLVRRRGQEARLRCSPMKGHSHVYWYRQLPEEGLKFMVYLQKENIIDESGMPKERFSAEFPKEGPSILRIQQVVRGDSAAYFCASSPDNKLFFGSGTQLSVL.

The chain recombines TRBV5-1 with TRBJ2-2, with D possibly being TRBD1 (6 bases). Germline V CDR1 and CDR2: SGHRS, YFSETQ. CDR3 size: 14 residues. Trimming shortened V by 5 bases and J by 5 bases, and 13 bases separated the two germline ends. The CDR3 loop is CASRYNDRTGELFF. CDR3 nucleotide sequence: TGCGCCAGCAGGTACAACGACAGGACCGGGGAGCTGTTTTTT.

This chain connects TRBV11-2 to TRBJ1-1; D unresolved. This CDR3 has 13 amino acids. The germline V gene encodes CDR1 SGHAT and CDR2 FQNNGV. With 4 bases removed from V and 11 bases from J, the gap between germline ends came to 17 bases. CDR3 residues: CASSWSQSEKAFF. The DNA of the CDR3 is TGTGCCAGCAGCTGGTCCCAGTCCGAGAAGGCTTTCTTT.

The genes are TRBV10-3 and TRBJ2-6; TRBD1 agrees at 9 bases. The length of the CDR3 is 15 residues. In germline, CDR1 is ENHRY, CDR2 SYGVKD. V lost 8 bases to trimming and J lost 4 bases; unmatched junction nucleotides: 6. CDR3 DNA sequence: TGTGCCATCGGGACAGGGTCCGCGGGGGCCAACGTCCTGACTTTC. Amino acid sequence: CAIGTGSAGANVLTF.

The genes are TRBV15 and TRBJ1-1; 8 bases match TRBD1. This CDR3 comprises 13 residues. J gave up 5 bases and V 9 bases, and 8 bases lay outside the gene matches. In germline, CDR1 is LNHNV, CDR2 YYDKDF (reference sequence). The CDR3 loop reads CATAGGAGTEAFF. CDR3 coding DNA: TGTGCCACGGCAGGGGGCGCAGGGACTGAAGCTTTCTTT.

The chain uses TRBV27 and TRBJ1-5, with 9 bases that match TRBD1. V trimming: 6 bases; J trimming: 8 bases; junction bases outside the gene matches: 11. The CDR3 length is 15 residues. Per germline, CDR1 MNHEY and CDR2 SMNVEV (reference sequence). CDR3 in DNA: TGTGCCAGCAGGGACAGGGGTCAGGCGGCAGAGCCCCAGCATTTT. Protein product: CASRDRGQAAEPQHF.

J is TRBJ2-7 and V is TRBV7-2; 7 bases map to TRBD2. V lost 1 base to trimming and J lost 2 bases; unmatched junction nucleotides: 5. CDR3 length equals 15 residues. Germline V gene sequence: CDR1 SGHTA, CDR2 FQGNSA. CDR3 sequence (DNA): TGTGCCAGCAGCTTAGTTCTAGCGGCAACCTACGAGCAGTACTTC. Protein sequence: CASSLVLAATYEQYF.

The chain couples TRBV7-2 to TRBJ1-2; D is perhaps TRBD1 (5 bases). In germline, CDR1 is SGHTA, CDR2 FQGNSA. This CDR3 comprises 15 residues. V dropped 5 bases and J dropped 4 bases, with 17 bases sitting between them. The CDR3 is CASSLTLAGTYGYTF. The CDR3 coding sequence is TGTGCCAGCAGCCTAACCCTGGCAGGGACCTATGGCTACACCTTC.